This record looks at one T cell receptor beta chain sequence and its context. Which antigen it targets is not known. Base qualities are not recorded, but no much larger clone differs from it by a single base. The data were obtained in a study of blood T cell repertoires in COVID-19 (dated by TCRdb to 2018 to 2021). Notes on the research overall: Samples from collaborators originated in the United States, Italy and Spain and spanned both the acute and convalescent phases of COVID-19. Where HLA class I and class II types were available, the types were taken from metadata supplied by the sample provider, not from assay-based typing. Subjects who had been exposed to COVID-19, were actively infected with it, or had recovered from it provided the deeply sampled blood TCRbeta repertoires that made up the dataset. The sample metadata nearly always contained a de-identified subject ID, COVID-19 status, age in years and sex. The samples were drawn from the first 160 participants of the ongoing ImmuneRACE study and from some 1,300 subjects provided by 6 global collaborators. The repertoires were released in a freely available public database intended as a resource for research on the immune response to SARS-CoV-2. The prospective study material was composed of cDNA or gDNA derived from T cells, B-cell-depleted T cells, or PBMCs.

In Seattle, one collaborating source enrolled patients while the infection was active and tracked those patients longitudinally over the course of disease. Collaborating institutions collected whole blood in K2EDTA tubes following their own protocols. For TCRbeta analysis, collaborator samples were shipped as frozen whole blood, as isolated PBMCs, or as DNA extracted from either sample type. TCRbeta CDR3 regions were amplified from genomic DNA using the immunoSEQ Assay, a bias-controlled multiplex PCR. The paper's data handling went like this. Nucleated cell counts per sample were estimated from amplification of reference gene primers within the assay. Sequence reads were collapsed and filtered to measure the absolute abundance of every unique TCRbeta CDR3 rearrangement. For each sample, productive Simpson clonality was calculated as the square root of Simpson's diversity index over productive rearrangements. Here the immuneACCESS table is served through TCRdb, limited to in-frame sequences with V and J called. Missing clones are a known gap in these copies; in checked studies unresolved V genes cover under half, and the rest lacks a known reason. V and J calls and clone size follow that table, whereas D and trimming were derived from the DNA. For this sample the table gives under 200,000 clones, of which about 82% were detected only once. The ten largest clonotypes hold approximately 7.6% of the sample.

Including the terminal cysteine and phenylalanine, the CDR3 comprises 14 residues. Only the CDR3 portion is preserved as DNA: 42 bases, with reading frame beginning at the first base. CDR1 LNHDA and CDR2 SQIVND are derived from the germline V gene (reference sequence). V lost 5 bases and J lost 8 bases, and the count of bases not matched to a germline gene is 9. Overall study results and their limits: The quantity of clinical and demographic metadata differed by source and by participant and was supplied without curation.

Material: peripheral blood. The rearranged chain carries TRBV19 and TRBJ1-2, and TRBD1 matches 9 of the central bases. The TCR sequence derives from an elderly woman with COVID-19, enrolled during active disease. CDR3 protein: CASSPGQGTGGYTF. The sequenced DNA is TGTGCCAGTAGTCCAGGACAGGGGACAGGAGGCTACACCTTC.